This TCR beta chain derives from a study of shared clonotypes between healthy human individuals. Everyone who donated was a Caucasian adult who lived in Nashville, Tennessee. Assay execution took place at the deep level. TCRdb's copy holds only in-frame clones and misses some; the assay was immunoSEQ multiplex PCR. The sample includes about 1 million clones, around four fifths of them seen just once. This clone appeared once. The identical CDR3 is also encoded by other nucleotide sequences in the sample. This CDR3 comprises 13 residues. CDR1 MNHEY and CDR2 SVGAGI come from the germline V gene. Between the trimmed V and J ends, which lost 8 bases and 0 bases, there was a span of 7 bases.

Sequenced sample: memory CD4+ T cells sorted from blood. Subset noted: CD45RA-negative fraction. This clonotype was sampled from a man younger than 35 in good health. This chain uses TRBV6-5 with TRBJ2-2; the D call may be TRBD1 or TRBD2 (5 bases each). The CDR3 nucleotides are TGTGCCAGCCGGGACCCGAACACCGGGGAGCTGTTTTTT. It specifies CASRDPNTGELFF.